This T cell receptor beta chain was captured by sequencing in a study of T cells in localized non-small cell lung cancer. Notes on the study in general: Clonality peaked in uninvolved adjacent lung rather than tumor. Higher T cell density in the blood was associated with longer overall survival, whereas higher adjacent-lung clonality associated with shorter survival. Appearing in adjacent lung were a median roughly 60 of the top 100 tumor clones. One tumor region alone was sequenced, and heterogeneity therefore remains possible.

The method was immunoSEQ multiplex PCR; TCRdb's version includes in-frame clones alone and lacks a portion of them. The sample has more than 25,000 clones, about 90% seen once. This CDR3 has 11 amino acids. Trimming left V 8 bases short and J 7 bases short, with 11 bases between. Per the germline V gene, CDR1 is MNHEY and CDR2 is SMNVEV (reference sequence). This clone has just one count. The antigen remains undetermined. The material was PBMCs, obtained before any cancer treatment. This TCR came from a man aged 40 to 69 with stage II lung adenocarcinoma. The V and J genes are TRBV27 and TRBJ1-1; D ambiguous. Written as DNA, the CDR3 is TGTGCCAGCGTTCGGGGTCATGAAGCTTTCTTT. Translation: CASVRGHEAFF.